A single sample gave rise to the 24 T cell receptor beta chains below, sequenced in a study of cytomegalovirus exposure and HLA in healthy donors. It was with 60 Vbeta and 13 Jbeta primers that the PCR ran. Clones were read by immunoSEQ multiplex PCR, and TCRdb kept only the in-frame ones, dropping some. The top ten clones hold 5.6% of a sample with 100,000 to 120,000 clones, roughly 79% of them seen once. Sequencing used PBMCs. The receptors were gathered from a male donor in good health and CMV-seronegative.

The chain is built from TRBV7-2 and TRBJ2-7; tentatively, D is TRBD2 (5 bases). This CDR3 region has 12 residues. Trimming removed 6 bases at V and 5 bases at J, with 11 bases between. Germline CDR1 is SGHTA and CDR2 is FQGNSA. Written as DNA, the CDR3 is TGTGCCAGCAGTCTAGCTCTGGACGAGCAGTACTTC. This translates into CASSLALDEQYF.

CDR3 DNA sequence: TGTGCCAGCAGCCAACCAGTTCCAGGGGTCGACGAGCAGTACTTC. Amino acid sequence: CASSQPVPGVDEQYF. The chain carries TRBV4-2 and TRBJ2-7, with D perhaps TRBD1 (6 bases). CDR3 size: 15 residues. The germline V gene encodes CDR1 LGHNA and CDR2 YNFKEQ. V lost 2 bases, J lost 5 bases, and 16 bases lay in between.

The chain uses TRBV27 and TRBJ2-3; no clear D gene. Between the trimmed V and J ends, which lost 3 bases and 0 bases, there was a span of 19 bases. The CDR3 runs to 18 residues. The germline V gene has CDR1 MNHEY and CDR2 SMNVEV (reference sequence). This CDR3 is CASSFYTVTYRSTDTQYF. In nucleotides, the CDR3 is TGTGCCAGCAGTTTCTACACGGTCACGTACAGAAGCACAGATACGCAGTATTTT.

This clone was found once. The chain links TRBV4-1 to TRBJ1-4; D uncertain. Germline V gene sequence: CDR1 MGHRA, CDR2 YSYEKL. Trimming removed 0 bases at V and 5 bases at J, with 19 bases between. This CDR3 has 18 amino acids. This CDR3 is CASSQDDRQTKVNEKLFF. The CDR3 DNA follows: TGCGCCAGCAGCCAAGACGATCGTCAAACAAAAGTAAATGAAAAACTGTTTTTT.

V and J are TRBV5-1 and TRBJ1-5; 8 bases line up with TRBD1. Germline CDR1 reads SGHRS; CDR2 reads YFSETQ. The V gene end was trimmed by 3 bases and the J gene end by 0 bases; junction bases not matched to a gene: 8. CDR3 length: 17 amino acids. CDR3 coding DNA: TGCGCCAGCAGCTCCGGGACAGGAGATTATAGCAATCAGCCCCAGCATTTT. It codes for CASSSGTGDYSNQPQHF.

The chain's CDR3 is CASSIGDSTGELFF. CDR3 sequence (DNA): TGTGCCAGTAGTATAGGGGACAGCACCGGGGAGCTGTTTTTT. The rearrangement joins TRBV19 to TRBJ2-2; 7 positions match TRBD1. This CDR3 has 14 residues. After removal of 1 base from V and 4 bases from J, the junction contained 0 bases not matched to a gene. Germline lookup yields CDR1 LNHDA and CDR2 SQIVND (reference sequence).

The chain joins TRBV10-1 to TRBJ2-2, with TRBD2 as a possible D gene (6 bases). The germline V gene has CDR1 WNHNN and CDR2 SYGVQD (reference sequence). The CDR3 covers 16 residues. V was shortened by 4 bases and J by 0 bases, with 12 bases between the two germline ends. In DNA form, the CDR3 reads TGCGCCAGCAGTGGAGCCGGGACTTCGAACACCGGGGAGCTGTTTTTT. It yields the protein CASSGAGTSNTGELFF.

This rearrangement joins TRBV4-1 to TRBJ2-5, with TRBD2 identical over 7 bases. The V gene's germline CDR1 is MGHRA and CDR2 YSYEKL. V gave up 4 bases and J gave up 5 bases; unmatched junction bases: 19. This CDR3 is 18 amino acids long. CDR3 DNA: TGCGCCAGCAGCCGCCGGGCGACGGGACTATATTTTTCGGAGACCCAGTACTTC. Protein: CASSRRATGLYFSETQYF.

J is TRBJ2-3 and V is TRBV5-1, with 14 bases fitting TRBD2. V trimming: 0 bases; J trimming: 5 bases; junction bases outside the gene matches: 14. Per the germline V gene, CDR1 is SGHRS and CDR2 is YFSETQ. This CDR3 spans 20 amino acids. The CDR3: CASSLAAATGTSGSGDTQYF. The CDR3 DNA reads as TGCGCCAGCAGCTTGGCCGCCGCTACCGGGACTAGCGGGAGTGGAGATACGCAGTATTTT.

This chain uses TRBV7-2 with TRBJ1-1, with TRBD1 matching over 8 bases. With 5 bases clipped from V and 4 bases from J, the junction kept 6 bases outside the gene matches. This CDR3 contains 14 residues. Looked up from germline, CDR1 is SGHTA and CDR2 is FQGNSA. This CDR3 reads CASSQQGGSTEAFF. CDR3 bases: TGTGCCAGCAGCCAACAGGGGGGGAGCACTGAAGCTTTCTTT.

The gene calls are TRBV5-1 and TRBJ1-3; D might be TRBD1 (5 bases). Germline CDR1 is SGHRS and CDR2 is YFSETQ. The CDR3 is made up of 15 amino acids. The V gene lost 5 bases and the J gene lost 3 bases, with 15 bases spanning the gap. CDR3 loop: CASRPNGGFGNTIYF. DNA for the CDR3: TGCGCCAGCAGACCCAACGGGGGATTTGGAAACACCATATATTTT.

The chain links TRBV6-5 to TRBJ1-2, with 7 bases matching TRBD1. Trimming at V came to 10 bases and at J to 0 bases, leaving 5 bases not matched to a gene. This CDR3 spans 13 amino acids. The V gene's germline CDR1 is MNHEY and CDR2 SVGAGI. CDR3 protein: CAIRTGANYGYTF. The CDR3 nucleotides read TGTGCCATCAGGACAGGTGCTAACTATGGCTACACCTTC.

This clone was seen a few times. V and J are TRBV12-2 and TRBJ2-7; the table's D call of TRBD2 was not tested on the DNA. TRBV12-2 is termed a pseudogene. The CDR3 has 17 residues. CDR3 sequence (DNA): TGTGCAAGTCGCACGAGCCTGGGGCGCGGGAGCCTCCTCGAGCAGTACTTC. Translation: CASRTSLGRGSLLEQYF.

The CDR3 sequence: CASSGRVLSSYNEQFF. CDR3 nucleotide sequence: TGTGCCAGCAGCGGGCGGGTTTTAAGCTCCTACAATGAGCAGTTCTTC. The chain employs TRBV9 and TRBJ2-1; TRBD2 is a possible D gene (5 bases). Between the trimmed V and J ends, which lost 3 bases and 0 bases, there was a span of 13 bases. The CDR3 extends over 16 amino acids. Germline loops: CDR1 SGDLS, CDR2 YYNGEE.

The genes are TRBV20-1 and TRBJ2-7, with D perhaps matching TRBD2 (7 bases). The ends were cut back, 6 bases at V and 12 bases at J, with 18 bases in the middle. Per germline, CDR1 DFQATT and CDR2 SNEGSKA (reference sequence). The CDR3 totals 11 residues. CDR3 residues: CSAETSAGAYF. CDR3 DNA: TGCAGTGCGGAAACTAGCGCGGGGGCGTACTTC.

The chain carries TRBV6-5 and TRBJ1-1; 7 nucleotides align to TRBD1. CDR1 is MNHEY, CDR2 SVGAGI, per germline. V was clipped by 2 bases and J by 4 bases; unmatched bases: 7. CDR3 size: 15 residues. The DNA for the CDR3 is TGTGCCAGCAGTTACCCTCCCGACAGGGCCACTGAAGCTTTCTTT. Encoded protein: CASSYPPDRATEAFF.

The chain couples TRBV4-1 to TRBJ2-4; TRBD2 agrees at 7 bases. CDR3 size: 17 residues. The J segment lost 3 bases and the V segment lost 1 base, leaving 9 bases of the junction unmatched. Germline V gives CDR1 MGHRA, CDR2 YSYEKL. CDR3 sequence: CASSQGRGSGVKNIQYF. The CDR3 DNA sequence: TGCGCCAGCAGCCAAGGTCGCGGGAGTGGTGTCAAAAACATTCAGTACTTC.

The chain has TRBV25-1 and TRBJ2-7, with a possible D match to TRBD2 (6 bases). V lost 1 base to trimming and J lost 0 bases, with 13 bases between them. This CDR3 region has 16 residues. Per the germline V gene, CDR1 is MGHDK and CDR2 is SYGVNS. CDR3 residues: CASSEWEDSTSYEQYF. The CDR3 DNA reads as TGTGCCAGCAGTGAATGGGAGGATTCCACCTCCTACGAGCAGTACTTC.

The V gene is TRBV4-2, the J gene TRBJ2-6; weak D call: TRBD1 (6 bases). The length of the CDR3 is 18 residues. Germline lookup yields CDR1 LGHNA and CDR2 YNFKEQ. V lost 0 bases and J lost 4, with 16 bases in between. The CDR3 spells CASSQEGLGGTGANVLTF. In DNA, the CDR3 is TGTGCCAGCAGCCAAGAAGGGCTAGGGGGTACCGGGGCCAACGTCCTGACTTTC.

The chain joins TRBV5-8 to TRBJ2-1; TRBD1 matches 10 bases. The length of the CDR3 is 15 residues. Germline V gene sequence: CDR1 SGHTS, CDR2 YDEGEE. The J segment lost 9 bases and the V segment lost 4 bases, leaving 10 bases of the junction unmatched. The CDR3 DNA is TGTGCCAGCAGCCGACCGGGACAGGGGTTCGGTGAGCAGTTCTTC. Amino acids: CASSRPGQGFGEQFF.

This clone occurred a few times. The rearrangement links TRBV15 to TRBJ2-3, with 7 bases identical to TRBD2. This CDR3 has 15 residues. CDR1 and CDR2 from the germline V gene are LNHNV and YYDKDF (reference sequence). The J segment lost 3 bases and the V segment lost 0 bases, leaving 3 bases of the junction unmatched. The CDR3 spells CATSRDFGGTDTQYF. For the CDR3, the DNA is TGTGCCACCAGCAGAGATTTCGGGGGGACAGATACGCAGTATTTT.

CDR3 in DNA: TGTGCCATCAGTGCAAACTTCAGGGGGGGGGAGCTGTTTTTT. It is translated as CAISANFRGGELFF. The rearrangement joins TRBV10-3 to TRBJ2-2, with 7 bases that match TRBD1. Trimming removed 4 bases from V and 8 bases from J; junction bases left unmatched: 7. The CDR3 length is 14 residues. CDR1 and CDR2 (germline): ENHRY, SYGVKD.

The gene calls are TRBV5-1 and TRBJ2-2; the match to TRBD1 covers 10 bases. V shed 4 bases, J shed 5 bases, and the junction held 8 bases outside the gene matches. There are 16 residues in the CDR3. Looked up from germline, CDR1 is SGHRS and CDR2 is YFSETQ. CDR3 sequence reads: CASSPPGQGRTGELFF. Here the CDR3 DNA reads TGCGCCAGCAGCCCCCCGGGACAGGGGAGGACCGGGGAGCTGTTTTTT.

The V call is TRBV30, the J call TRBJ2-3, with 9 bases that match TRBD1. Germline V lookup: CDR1 GTSNPN, CDR2 SVGIG (reference sequence). This CDR3 region has 15 residues. The V gene end was trimmed by 1 base and the J gene end by 0 bases; junction bases not matched to a gene: 2. DNA for the CDR3: TGTGCCTGGAGTGCCGGGACAGGGAGCACAGATACGCAGTATTTT. Amino acids: CAWSAGTGSTDTQYF.